The 17 T cell receptor beta chains given below trace back to one sample, sequenced in a study of blood T cell repertoires in COVID-19. Sequencing used immunoSEQ multiplex PCR; TCRdb keeps in-frame clones, though not all of them. The sample holds about 190,000 clones, 80% to 85% seen once. Sample: peripheral blood. These receptor sequences come from a woman in her 40s with acute or convalescent COVID-19.

The CDR3 nucleotides are TGCAGCGTTGCGGGGGGCTCGTATGGCTACACCTTC. This codes for CSVAGGSYGYTF. V is TRBV29-1 and J is TRBJ1-2, with D possibly TRBD1 on 6 matching bases. The CDR3 has 12 amino acids. Between the trimmed V and J ends, which lost 4 bases and 5 bases, there was a span of 11 bases. Germline V lookup: CDR1 SQVTM, CDR2 ANQGSEA.

This CDR3 is CASSPGQGVYGYTF. CDR3 coding DNA: TGTGCCAGCAGTCCGGGACAGGGGGTCTATGGCTACACCTTC. The chain has TRBV28 and TRBJ1-2; TRBD1 matches 11 bases. This CDR3 is built from 14 residues. Germline CDR1 MDHEN, CDR2 SYDVKM. V lost 5 bases, J lost 4 bases, and 3 bases stayed unmatched.

The chain carries TRBV5-1 and TRBJ1-1, with D uncertain. The CDR3 length is 17 residues. CDR1 and CDR2 (germline): SGHRS, YFSETQ. The V end lost 4 bases, the J end lost 1 base, and 20 bases lay between the germline ends. The CDR3 spells CASSANPGGASNTEAFF. The CDR3 DNA sequence: TGCGCCAGCAGCGCCAACCCCGGCGGTGCTTCGAACACTGAAGCTTTCTTT.

The chain links TRBV25-1 to TRBJ2-1; TRBD2 might be the D (7 bases). This CDR3 is 17 amino acids long. Trimming cost V 9 bases and J 1 base, with 22 bases left between them. The germline CDR1 and CDR2 sequences are MGHDK and SYGVNS. The CDR3: CARGGVLRWGSYNEQFF. CDR3 sequence (DNA): TGTGCCAGAGGGGGGGTATTGAGGTGGGGATCCTACAATGAGCAGTTCTTC.

A few counts support this clone. The chain's CDR3 is CASSDGHPYQPQHF. Here the CDR3 DNA reads TGTGCCAGCAGTGATGGGCACCCCTATCAGCCCCAGCATTTT. This chain joins TRBV2 and TRBJ1-5, with D hard to call. Germline V CDR1 and CDR2: SNHLY, FYNNEI. Trimming took off 3 bases at V and 5 bases at J, with 11 bases between the two ends. The CDR3 runs to 14 residues.

V usage is TRBV7-2 and J usage is TRBJ2-2; the D gene is possibly TRBD2 (5 bases). Trimming pared 0 bases from V and 6 bases from J, leaving 11 bases between. Germline V gene sequence: CDR1 SGHTA, CDR2 FQGNSA. The CDR3 length is 15 residues. In DNA form, the CDR3 reads TGTGCCAGCAGCTTAGCTTTAGCGTATGCCGGGGAGCTGTTTTTT. It yields the protein CASSLALAYAGELFF.

This chain links TRBV4-1 with TRBJ1-3; 8 bases line up with TRBD1. V shed 10 bases and J 0 bases; nucleotides not matched to a gene: 8. The CDR3 spans 15 residues. The germline V gene encodes CDR1 MGHRA and CDR2 YSYEKL. CDR3 in DNA: TGCGCCACCAGGGACAGGCCGATCTCTGGAAACACCATATATTTT. It yields the protein CATRDRPISGNTIYF.

The chain links TRBV11-2 to TRBJ1-2; no reliable D call. Between the trimmed V and J ends, which lost 6 bases and 8 bases, there was a span of 10 bases. Germline CDR1 and CDR2: SGHAT and FQNNGV. This CDR3 has 11 residues. The DNA for the CDR3 is TGTGCCAGCAGAGGGAGTAGCGGCTACACCTTC. As protein: CASRGSSGYTF.

The chain has TRBV27 and TRBJ2-7, with D possibly TRBD2 on 6 matching bases. The germline gives CDR1 MNHEY, CDR2 SMNVEV (reference sequence). This CDR3 region has 13 residues. The ends were cut back, 2 bases at V and 4 bases at J, with 9 bases in the middle. CDR3 sequence: CASSLGRRYEQYF. The CDR3 DNA reads TGTGCCAGCAGTTTAGGGAGGAGATACGAGCAGTACTTC.

This clone was counted at least ten times. One end of the junction is discordant with germline, which a read error may explain. V usage is TRBV2 and J usage is TRBJ1-5; tentatively, D is TRBD1 (6 bases). The CDR3 length is 17 residues. Per the germline V gene, CDR1 is SNHLY and CDR2 is FYNNEI. This CDR3 is CASGDRLGGYSNQPQHF. In nucleotides, the CDR3 is TGTGCCAGCGGTGACAGGTTAGGGGGTTATAGCAATCAGCCCCAGCATTTT.

The J gene is TRBJ2-1, the V gene TRBV11-1; 9 bases fit TRBD2. CDR1 is SGHAT and CDR2 is FQDESV in the germline V gene (reference sequence). Germline trimming cut 3 bases from V and 3 bases from J; bases unmatched to any gene: 6. The CDR3 spans 16 residues. This CDR3 is CASSFWGGGDYNEQFF. In nucleotides, the CDR3 is TGTGCCAGCAGCTTCTGGGGCGGGGGGGACTACAATGAGCAGTTCTTC.

The chain is built from TRBV28 and TRBJ1-2; 12 bases line up with TRBD1. The CDR3 is 17 residues long. V shed 4 bases, J shed 4 bases, and the junction held 10 bases outside the gene matches. Germline CDR1 reads MDHEN; CDR2 reads SYDVKM. The CDR3 protein is CASSSGTGGGAGYGYTF. The CDR3 bases are TGTGCCAGCAGTTCAGGGACAGGGGGCGGGGCTGGCTATGGCTACACCTTC.

The rearrangement joins TRBV10-3 to TRBJ2-7, with 7 positions matching TRBD1. Looked up from germline, CDR1 is ENHRY and CDR2 is SYGVKD. CDR3 length: 16 amino acids. The trim removed 7 bases at V and 3 bases at J, leaving 15 bases unmatched. The CDR3 loop reads CAITPSTGKRYYEQYF. The CDR3 DNA is TGTGCCATCACCCCGTCGACAGGGAAACGATACTACGAGCAGTACTTC.

In this sample, this clone turned up a few times. The chain links TRBV19 to TRBJ1-1; no definite D call. Germline V lookup: CDR1 LNHDA, CDR2 SQIVND (reference sequence). Between the trimmed V and J ends, which lost 7 bases and 7 bases, there was a span of 19 bases. This CDR3 is built from 14 residues. The CDR3 DNA sequence: TGTGCCAGTACCTGGGGAGAGGGTAGAAGTGAAGCTTTCTTT. Translation: CASTWGEGRSEAFF. Variable domain in full (rest from reference TRBV19 and TRBJ1-1): DGGITQSPKYLFRKEGQNVTLSCEQNLNHDAMYWYRQDPGQGLRLIYYSQIVNDFQKGDIAEGYSVSREKKESFPLTVTSAQKNPTAFYLCASTWGEGRSEAFFGQGTRLTVV.

This clone was counted only a few times. The chain joins TRBV11-2 to TRBJ1-3, with TRBD1 as a possible D gene (6 bases). The CDR3 extends over 15 amino acids. Between the trimmed V and J ends, which lost 4 bases and 3 bases, there was a span of 13 bases. Germline V gene sequence: CDR1 SGHAT, CDR2 FQNNGV. CDR3 in DNA: TGTGCCAGCAGCTCAAGATCAGGGGATGGAAACACCATATATTTT. Its protein is CASSSRSGDGNTIYF.

This chain links TRBV5-5 with TRBJ1-5, with D perhaps TRBD1 (5 bases). Germline V lookup: CDR1 SGHKS, CDR2 YYEKEE (reference sequence). The V and J ends lost 0 bases and 4 bases respectively, with 14 bases between them. This CDR3 is built from 16 residues. Written as DNA, the CDR3 is TGTGCCAGCAGCTTGGGGAGACAGCTGTTGAATCAGCCCCAGCATTTT. Its protein is CASSLGRQLLNQPQHF.

This chain connects TRBV2 to TRBJ1-4, with a possible D match to TRBD1 (5 bases). The CDR3 loop spans 14 amino acids. The germline CDR1 and CDR2 sequences are SNHLY and FYNNEI. V was trimmed by 7 bases and J by 8 bases, leaving 17 bases between them. The CDR3 here is CASKSGTQGEKLFF. CDR3 nucleotide sequence: TGTGCCAGCAAATCCGGGACTCAAGGGGAAAAACTGTTTTTT.